This T cell receptor (beta chain) was retrieved from a study of beta chain features in type 1 diabetes. Study-level background: Cell yields, age and gender were similar between patients and healthy donors. All of the samples together had roughly 110 million sorted cells examined.

To note about this clone: Its matching antigen is unknown.

Study results and limitations: Unsettled here was the matter of whether HLA type influences TCRB rearrangement.

The authors reverse transcribed all of the isolated RNA, so sequencing captured expressed TCRB transcripts. Libraries were prepared by immunoSEQ multiplex PCR; TCRdb keeps only in-frame clonotypes and omits some of them. The sample yields approximately 170,000 clones, about 9.8% seen once. What was sequenced was central memory CD4+ T cells from blood. The origin of this receptor is a woman in her late teens or twenties in good health.

The DNA of the CDR3 is TGTGCCAGCAGCTTATCCAGGGGTAACGACGAGCAGTACTTC. As protein: CASSLSRGNDEQYF. V is TRBV7-9 and J is TRBJ2-7; D may be TRBD1 (6 bases). The CDR3 is 14 amino acids. V shed 2 bases and J shed 5 bases, with 13 bases lying between them. Germline V gene data show CDR1 as SEHNR and CDR2 as FQNEAQ (reference sequence).